These T cell receptor beta chains were read from a single sample in a study of T-cell reconstitution after alpha-beta-depleted transplantation in children. TCRdb recomputed calls from the PCR reads with MiXCR, one row per CDR3 protein. The sample consists of about 500,000 distinct CDR3 sequences, 32% of them appearing once. Sequencing used PBMCs from the stem cell graft donor, obtained from the stem cell graft. These receptors all stem from a human donor who donated a stem cell graft to a child with aplastic anemia. CDR3s include the opening cysteine and the closing phenylalanine or tryptophan. A D gene is named only where the DNA matches it firmly.

j_call	d_call	v_call	cdr3_aa
TRBJ2-2	.	TRBV18	CASSRLASTNTGELFF
TRBJ1-1	TRBD1	TRBV20-1	CSARDRDRVGVNTEAFF
TRBJ1-4	TRBD1	TRBV19	CASRITWDRGGEKLFF
TRBJ1-2	TRBD1	TRBV29-1	CSVDRGRIGGYTF
TRBJ1-5	.	TRBV29-1	CSVGGSRDQPQHF
TRBJ1-2	TRBD1	TRBV4-3	CASSQNQGGRQSYGYTF
TRBJ1-5	.	TRBV27	CASSLSRTGNQPQHF
TRBJ1-4	.	TRBV5-4	CASSLYLGTNEKLFF
TRBJ1-2	.	TRBV12-3/TRBV12-4	CASTSGDGNGYTF
TRBJ2-1	.	TRBV25-1	CASSAVRGSPNNEQFF
TRBJ1-2	.	TRBV5-5	CASSLGQAVGGYTF
TRBJ2-7	TRBD1	TRBV29-1	CSVERAGQGYEQYF
TRBJ2-5	.	TRBV9	CASSPRTAAETQYF
TRBJ2-1	.	TRBV29-1	CSALGPALVMVKEQFF
TRBJ2-6	TRBD1	TRBV12-3/TRBV12-4	CASSMTGSGANVLTF
TRBJ1-2	.	TRBV4-3	CASSQESSVGYTF
TRBJ1-3	.	TRBV6-1	CASSPKGSARNTIYF
TRBJ2-2	TRBD2	TRBV12-3/TRBV12-4	CASTLAGTNLGGELFF
TRBJ2-1	.	TRBV28	CASSSPGRDNEQFF
TRBJ2-1	.	TRBV29-1	CSVAGHSYNEQFF
TRBJ1-5	.	TRBV12-3/TRBV12-4	CASSSSDRNQPQHF
TRBJ2-6	.	TRBV19	CASSDPSRGSFSGANVLTF
TRBJ2-1	TRBD2	TRBV29-1	CSVETSGSHGWADNEQFF
TRBJ2-1	TRBD2	TRBV24-1	CATGVAGGPNNEQFF
TRBJ1-1	.	TRBV5-6	CASNQDRINTEAFF
TRBJ1-2	.	TRBV19	CASRTNYGYTF
TRBJ2-2	.	TRBV2	CAIFGGGELFF
TRBJ2-1	TRBD2	TRBV6-2/TRBV6-3	CASSEQTGLAAEQFF
TRBJ2-3	TRBD1	TRBV28	CASRRDRVPDTQYF
TRBJ2-7	.	TRBV7-8	CASSFRDLAYEQYF
TRBJ1-1	TRBD1	TRBV5-6	CASSLPRGARTEAFF
TRBJ2-7	.	TRBV7-3	CASSFDTRGEQYF
TRBJ2-3	.	TRBV7-8	CASSSGTSTRQYF
TRBJ2-2	TRBD2	TRBV11-2	CASSSGLAVGGELFF
TRBJ1-1	.	TRBV6-5	CASSYLRAWNTEAFF
TRBJ2-2	.	TRBV29-1	CSVGQRSNTGELFF
TRBJ2-1	TRBD2	TRBV7-2	CASSLAGDTAYNEQFF
TRBJ2-3	TRBD2	TRBV10-1	CASSDYRGELAGGQDTQYF
TRBJ2-5	TRBD1	TRBV24-1	CATSDTGQGARETQYF
TRBJ2-6	TRBD2	TRBV5-1	CASSFLGLAGALSGANVLTF
TRBJ2-7	TRBD2	TRBV5-1	CASGATSGPYEQYF
TRBJ1-2	.	TRBV20-1	CSAGATNYGYTF
TRBJ2-6	.	TRBV25-1	CASSEAGYSGANVLTF
TRBJ2-3	TRBD2	TRBV5-1	CASSLVLAVVPDTQYF
TRBJ2-5	TRBD2	TRBV10-3	CAISSGTSGMETQYF
TRBJ1-2	.	TRBV16	CASSQSSGESSGYTF
TRBJ1-2	.	TRBV5-1	CASSLERARRGYGYTF
TRBJ1-5	.	TRBV5-1	CASSLGDLYGNQPQHF
TRBJ1-2	.	TRBV12-3/TRBV12-4	CASSQTTSPDYGYTF